The sequence of this T cell receptor beta chain was determined in a study of T cell responses to AZD1222 COVID-19 vaccine. Study-level findings and limits: Baseline serology detected seropositivity in only a handful of AZD1222 recipients. Spike regions recognized by vaccine-associated CD4 TCRs spanned the protein, led by 160-218 and 743-854. Clonal diversity may have been underestimated, and the donors were mostly white British, with more females than males. Sampling that yielded the repertoires occurred only after the peak T cell response.

Data came from immunoSEQ multiplex PCR; TCRdb stores just in-frame clones and leaves some out. The sample shows approximately 140,000 clones, under 95% of them seen only once. Trimming took off 0 bases at V and 2 bases at J, with 16 bases between the two ends. The germline CDR1 and CDR2 sequences are SGDLS and YYNGEE. CDR3 length: 17 residues. Remarks on this clone: Its antigen is still unknown.

The rearrangement uses TRBV9 and TRBJ2-3, with D perhaps TRBD2 (6 bases). The TCR comes from an adult in good health. The starting material was peripheral blood, obtained on day 0 of AZD1222 vaccination. CDR3 coding DNA: TGTGCCAGCAGCGTAGCGGATAGCGGCCTTTTCACAGATACGCAGTATTTT. As protein: CASSVADSGLFTDTQYF.